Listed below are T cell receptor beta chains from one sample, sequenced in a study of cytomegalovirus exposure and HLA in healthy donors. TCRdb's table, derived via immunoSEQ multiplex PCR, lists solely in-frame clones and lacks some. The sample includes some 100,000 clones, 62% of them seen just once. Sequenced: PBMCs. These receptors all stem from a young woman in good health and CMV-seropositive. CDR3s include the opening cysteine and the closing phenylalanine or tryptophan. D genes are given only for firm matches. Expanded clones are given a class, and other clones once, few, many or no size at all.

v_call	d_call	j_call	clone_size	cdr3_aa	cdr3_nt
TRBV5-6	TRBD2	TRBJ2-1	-	CASSLGPAGEQFF	TGTGCCAGCAGCTTGGGCCCAGCGGGGGAGCAGTTCTTC
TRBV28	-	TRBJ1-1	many	CASSLIRSVTEAFF	TGTGCCAGCAGTTTGATCCGCAGTGTCACTGAAGCTTTCTTT
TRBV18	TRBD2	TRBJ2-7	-	CASSPRRGGQDEQYF	TGTGCCAGCTCACCACGTCGGGGGGGGCAAGACGAGCAGTACTTC
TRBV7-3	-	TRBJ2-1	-	CASSPQGSSYNEQFF	TGTGCCAGCAGCCCCCAAGGGAGCTCCTACAATGAGCAGTTCTTC
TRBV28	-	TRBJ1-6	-	CASYGGGSRSPLHF	TGTGCCAGCTATGGGGGGGGGTCCAGATCACCCCTCCACTTT
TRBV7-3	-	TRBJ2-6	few	CASSSQVSGANVLTF	TGTGCCAGCAGCTCGCAGGTCTCTGGGGCCAACGTCCTGACTTTC
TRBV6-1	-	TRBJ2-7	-	CASSRTERHEQYF	TGTGCCAGCAGCCGGACAGAGCGGCACGAGCAGTACTTC
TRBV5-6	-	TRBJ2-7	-	CASSLEGLGGEQYF	TGTGCCAGCAGCTTGGAAGGACTAGGGGGCGAGCAGTACTTC
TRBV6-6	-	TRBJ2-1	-	CASKGGTSYNEQFF	TGTGCCAGCAAGGGGGGGACGTCCTACAATGAGCAGTTCTTC
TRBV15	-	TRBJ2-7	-	CATSRPDGQYYEQYF	TGTGCCACCAGCAGACCGGACGGACAATACTACGAGCAGTACTTC
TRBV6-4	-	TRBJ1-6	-	CASSEGRGSPLHF	TGTGCCAGCAGTGAGGGCAGGGGTTCACCCCTCCACTTT